The 17 T cell receptor beta chains below all came from one sample that was sequenced in a study of shared clonotypes between healthy human individuals. Measured with immunoSEQ multiplex PCR; TCRdb has only the in-frame clones, and not every one. The repertoire holds 500,000 or so clones, with roughly 95% as singletons. The sample was naive CD4+ T cells sorted from blood. Subset described: CD45RA+ positively selected. The source is a woman in her 30s in good health.

The chain joins TRBV18 to TRBJ1-5, with TRBD1 as a possible D gene (6 bases). This CDR3 is 14 amino acids long. In germline, CDR1 is KGHSH, CDR2 LQKENI. Trimming stripped 6 bases from V and 2 bases from J, with 11 bases between. This chain's CDR3 is CASSIGGGNQPQHF. Written as DNA, the CDR3 is TGTGCCAGCTCGATAGGGGGAGGCAATCAGCCCCAGCATTTT.

The chain joins TRBV10-3 to TRBJ1-2; D is perhaps TRBD1 (5 bases). The CDR3 covers 13 residues. Germline V gene data show CDR1 as ENHRY and CDR2 as SYGVKD. V dropped 8 bases and J dropped 8 bases, with 18 bases sitting between them. The DNA for the CDR3 is TGTGCCATCGGACAATCCCAGATCTGGGGCTACACCTTC. The encoded protein is CAIGQSQIWGYTF.

The V and J genes are TRBV2 and TRBJ1-2; no clear D. This CDR3 region has 14 residues. Germline V lookup: CDR1 SNHLY, CDR2 FYNNEI. The germline V and J ends were trimmed by 0 bases and 7 bases, with 12 bases remaining between them. The CDR3 nucleotides read TGTGCCAGCAGTGAAGCGCGGGCAGTGGGTGGCTACACCTTC. Its translation is CASSEARAVGGYTF.

J is TRBJ1-2 and V is TRBV28; D perhaps matches TRBD1 (5 bases). V lost 2 bases and J lost 4, with 8 bases in between. This CDR3 is built from 13 residues. The V gene's germline CDR1 is MDHEN and CDR2 SYDVKM. CDR3 loop: CASSLADSYGYTF. In DNA form, the CDR3 reads TGTGCCAGCAGTTTAGCCGACAGCTATGGCTACACCTTC.

This chain connects TRBV12-5 to TRBJ1-4, with D perhaps TRBD1 (5 bases). This CDR3 is 15 amino acids long. Trimming cost V 0 bases and J 2 bases, with 7 bases left between them. Germline CDR1 reads LGHNT; CDR2 reads FRNRAP. CDR3 nucleotides: TGTGCTAGTGGTTTGGTAGGGGAGACTAATGAAAAACTGTTTTTT. This encodes CASGLVGETNEKLFF.

The chain is built from TRBV6-6 and TRBJ2-3, with 7 bases identical to TRBD2. CDR3 length: 15 amino acids. J gave up 3 bases and V 4 bases, and 7 bases lay outside the gene matches. The germline V gene has CDR1 MNHNY and CDR2 SVGAGI (reference sequence). DNA for the CDR3: TGTGCCAGCAGTTTCTCGGGAGGAAGGACAGATACGCAGTATTTT. It specifies CASSFSGGRTDTQYF.

The V call is TRBV19, the J call TRBJ1-1; 10 bases line up with TRBD1. Germline V gives CDR1 LNHDA, CDR2 SQIVND (reference sequence). V lost 5 bases, J lost 3 bases, and 6 bases stayed unmatched. The CDR3 is 15 residues long. The CDR3 DNA is TGTGCCAGTAGTCCCCAGACAGGGGGCTACACTGAAGCTTTCTTT. Translating gives CASSPQTGGYTEAFF. Full variable domain (rest looked up from reference TRBV19 and TRBJ1-1): DGGITQSPKYLFRKEGQNVTLSCEQNLNHDAMYWYRQDPGQGLRLIYYSQIVNDFQKGDIAEGYSVSREKKESFPLTVTSAQKNPTAFYLCASSPQTGGYTEAFFGQGTRLTVV.

CDR3 nucleotide sequence: TGTGCCAGCAGCGTAACACTCCCCAGGGCTGCAGGGGCCAACGTCCTGACTTTC. This encodes CASSVTLPRAAGANVLTF. This chain connects TRBV9 to TRBJ2-6; a possible D gene is TRBD1 (5 bases). V was trimmed by 1 base and J by 4 bases, leaving 18 bases between them. Germline V lookup: CDR1 SGDLS, CDR2 YYNGEE. This CDR3 region has 18 residues. Full variable domain (outside the CDR3, taken from reference TRBV9 and TRBJ2-6): DSGVTQTPKHLITATGQRVTLRCSPRSGDLSVYWYQQSLDQGLQFLIQYYNGEERAKGNILERFSAQQFPDLHSELNLSSLELGDSALYFCASSVTLPRAAGANVLTFGAGSRLTVL.

This chain uses TRBV18 with TRBJ1-3; TRBD1 aligns across 7 bases. Germline assignment: CDR1 KGHSH and CDR2 LQKENI. There are 14 residues in the CDR3. V lost 3 bases and J lost 4; bases outside the gene matches: 3. In DNA form, the CDR3 reads TGTGCCAGCTCACCCGGGACAGACGGAAACACCATATATTTT. Amino acid sequence: CASSPGTDGNTIYF.

The rearrangement joins TRBV11-2 to TRBJ1-3; unclear D gene. This CDR3 is 16 amino acids long. Deletions cut 2 bases from V and 0 bases from J, with 11 bases between. Germline V gene lookup returns CDR1 SGHAT and CDR2 FQNNGV. The CDR3 sequence is CASSLRPKHSGNTIYF. CDR3 DNA sequence: TGTGCCAGCAGCTTAAGGCCAAAGCACTCTGGAAACACCATATATTTT.

The gene calls are TRBV18 and TRBJ2-3, with 8 positions matching TRBD1. CDR1 is KGHSH, CDR2 LQKENI, per germline. V lost 3 bases to trimming and J lost 1 base; unmatched junction nucleotides: 3. There are 15 residues in the CDR3. In nucleotides, the CDR3 is TGTGCCAGCTCACCGGGGACAGGACGCACAGATACGCAGTATTTT. Amino acids: CASSPGTGRTDTQYF.

V gene TRBV10-2 combines with J gene TRBJ1-1, with a possible D match to TRBD1 (6 bases). Germline CDR1 and CDR2: WSHSY and SAAADI. V lost 6 bases and J lost 1, with 9 bases in between. The CDR3 runs to 13 residues. The CDR3 is CASREQGNTEAFF. The CDR3 DNA is TGCGCCAGCAGAGAACAGGGGAACACTGAAGCTTTCTTT.

The chain carries TRBV10-2 and TRBJ2-1, with 9 nucleotides matching TRBD2. The CDR3 covers 17 residues. V was pared by 7 bases and J by 1 base, with 11 bases of the junction left unmatched. CDR1 and CDR2 (germline): WSHSY, SAAADI. CDR3 bases: TGCGCCAGCAAGGTGGGTAGCGGGAGTCTTTCCTACAATGAGCAGTTCTTC. Protein sequence: CASKVGSGSLSYNEQFF.

V gene TRBV11-2 combines with J gene TRBJ2-6; the D is unclear. In germline, CDR1 is SGHAT, CDR2 FQNNGV. The V gene lost 1 base and the J gene lost 0 bases, with 7 bases spanning the gap. This CDR3 spans 16 amino acids. As DNA, the CDR3 is TGTGCCAGCAGCTTAGGACAAAACTCTGGGGCCAACGTCCTGACTTTC. Its translation: CASSLGQNSGANVLTF.

This clone was recorded a few times. Within the sample, other DNA sequences also encode this same CDR3. The V call is TRBV18, the J call TRBJ1-2; 7 positions agree with TRBD1. Germline lookup yields CDR1 KGHSH and CDR2 LQKENI. V gave up 2 bases and J gave up 3 bases; unmatched junction bases: 0. This CDR3 is 13 amino acids long. This CDR3 reads CASSPGQDYGYTF. The CDR3 nucleotides are TGTGCCAGCTCACCAGGACAGGACTATGGCTACACCTTC. The whole variable domain, remainder taken from reference TRBV18 and TRBJ1-2, is NAGVMQNPRHLVRRRGQEARLRCSPMKGHSHVYWYRQLPEEGLKFMVYLQKENIIDESGMPKERFSAEFPKEGPSILRIQQVVRGDSAAYFCASSPGQDYGYTFGSGTRLTVV.

The chain couples TRBV5-1 to TRBJ2-3, with no clear D. The CDR3 has 15 residues. Trimming cost V 0 bases and J 1 base, with 9 bases left between them. In germline, CDR1 is SGHRS, CDR2 YFSETQ. CDR3 bases: TGCGCCAGCAGCTTGGTAAGCACCCGCACAGATACGCAGTATTTT. Residues: CASSLVSTRTDTQYF.

The chain carries TRBV14 and TRBJ1-1; D remains ambiguous. The CDR3 has 13 residues. Germline loops: CDR1 SGHDN, CDR2 FVKESK. V was cut by 0 bases and J by 6 bases, with 8 bases left in between. The CDR3, as DNA: TGTGCCAGCAGCCAAGATCGGTCCGCTGAAGCTTTCTTT. Translating it yields CASSQDRSAEAFF.